This T cell receptor (beta chain) was sequenced for a study of cytotoxic CD8 clonotypes in ibrutinib-treated CLL. As regards this clone: The antigen is undetermined.

Overall study findings and caveats: Researchers report that baseline clonality outpaced age-matched healthy donors and tracked circulating CD8+ T-cell counts.

Losses at the gene ends were 11 bases for V and 5 bases for J; bases not matched to a gene: 14. Germline V gives CDR1 MNHNS, CDR2 SASEGT. CDR3 length: 14 residues. Profiled with immunoSEQ multiplex PCR; TCRdb holds only in-frame clones, not every one. The sample carries roughly 54,000 clones, around 60% recorded once. This TCR came from a human donor with chronic lymphocytic leukemia. The material was PBMCs, obtained after 24 months of ibrutinib treatment. The rearrangement joins TRBV6-1 to TRBJ2-5; 7 bases align to TRBD1. The CDR3 here is CAHSPTGVGETQYF. CDR3 DNA sequence: TGTGCCCACTCCCCCACAGGGGTCGGTGAGACCCAGTACTTC.